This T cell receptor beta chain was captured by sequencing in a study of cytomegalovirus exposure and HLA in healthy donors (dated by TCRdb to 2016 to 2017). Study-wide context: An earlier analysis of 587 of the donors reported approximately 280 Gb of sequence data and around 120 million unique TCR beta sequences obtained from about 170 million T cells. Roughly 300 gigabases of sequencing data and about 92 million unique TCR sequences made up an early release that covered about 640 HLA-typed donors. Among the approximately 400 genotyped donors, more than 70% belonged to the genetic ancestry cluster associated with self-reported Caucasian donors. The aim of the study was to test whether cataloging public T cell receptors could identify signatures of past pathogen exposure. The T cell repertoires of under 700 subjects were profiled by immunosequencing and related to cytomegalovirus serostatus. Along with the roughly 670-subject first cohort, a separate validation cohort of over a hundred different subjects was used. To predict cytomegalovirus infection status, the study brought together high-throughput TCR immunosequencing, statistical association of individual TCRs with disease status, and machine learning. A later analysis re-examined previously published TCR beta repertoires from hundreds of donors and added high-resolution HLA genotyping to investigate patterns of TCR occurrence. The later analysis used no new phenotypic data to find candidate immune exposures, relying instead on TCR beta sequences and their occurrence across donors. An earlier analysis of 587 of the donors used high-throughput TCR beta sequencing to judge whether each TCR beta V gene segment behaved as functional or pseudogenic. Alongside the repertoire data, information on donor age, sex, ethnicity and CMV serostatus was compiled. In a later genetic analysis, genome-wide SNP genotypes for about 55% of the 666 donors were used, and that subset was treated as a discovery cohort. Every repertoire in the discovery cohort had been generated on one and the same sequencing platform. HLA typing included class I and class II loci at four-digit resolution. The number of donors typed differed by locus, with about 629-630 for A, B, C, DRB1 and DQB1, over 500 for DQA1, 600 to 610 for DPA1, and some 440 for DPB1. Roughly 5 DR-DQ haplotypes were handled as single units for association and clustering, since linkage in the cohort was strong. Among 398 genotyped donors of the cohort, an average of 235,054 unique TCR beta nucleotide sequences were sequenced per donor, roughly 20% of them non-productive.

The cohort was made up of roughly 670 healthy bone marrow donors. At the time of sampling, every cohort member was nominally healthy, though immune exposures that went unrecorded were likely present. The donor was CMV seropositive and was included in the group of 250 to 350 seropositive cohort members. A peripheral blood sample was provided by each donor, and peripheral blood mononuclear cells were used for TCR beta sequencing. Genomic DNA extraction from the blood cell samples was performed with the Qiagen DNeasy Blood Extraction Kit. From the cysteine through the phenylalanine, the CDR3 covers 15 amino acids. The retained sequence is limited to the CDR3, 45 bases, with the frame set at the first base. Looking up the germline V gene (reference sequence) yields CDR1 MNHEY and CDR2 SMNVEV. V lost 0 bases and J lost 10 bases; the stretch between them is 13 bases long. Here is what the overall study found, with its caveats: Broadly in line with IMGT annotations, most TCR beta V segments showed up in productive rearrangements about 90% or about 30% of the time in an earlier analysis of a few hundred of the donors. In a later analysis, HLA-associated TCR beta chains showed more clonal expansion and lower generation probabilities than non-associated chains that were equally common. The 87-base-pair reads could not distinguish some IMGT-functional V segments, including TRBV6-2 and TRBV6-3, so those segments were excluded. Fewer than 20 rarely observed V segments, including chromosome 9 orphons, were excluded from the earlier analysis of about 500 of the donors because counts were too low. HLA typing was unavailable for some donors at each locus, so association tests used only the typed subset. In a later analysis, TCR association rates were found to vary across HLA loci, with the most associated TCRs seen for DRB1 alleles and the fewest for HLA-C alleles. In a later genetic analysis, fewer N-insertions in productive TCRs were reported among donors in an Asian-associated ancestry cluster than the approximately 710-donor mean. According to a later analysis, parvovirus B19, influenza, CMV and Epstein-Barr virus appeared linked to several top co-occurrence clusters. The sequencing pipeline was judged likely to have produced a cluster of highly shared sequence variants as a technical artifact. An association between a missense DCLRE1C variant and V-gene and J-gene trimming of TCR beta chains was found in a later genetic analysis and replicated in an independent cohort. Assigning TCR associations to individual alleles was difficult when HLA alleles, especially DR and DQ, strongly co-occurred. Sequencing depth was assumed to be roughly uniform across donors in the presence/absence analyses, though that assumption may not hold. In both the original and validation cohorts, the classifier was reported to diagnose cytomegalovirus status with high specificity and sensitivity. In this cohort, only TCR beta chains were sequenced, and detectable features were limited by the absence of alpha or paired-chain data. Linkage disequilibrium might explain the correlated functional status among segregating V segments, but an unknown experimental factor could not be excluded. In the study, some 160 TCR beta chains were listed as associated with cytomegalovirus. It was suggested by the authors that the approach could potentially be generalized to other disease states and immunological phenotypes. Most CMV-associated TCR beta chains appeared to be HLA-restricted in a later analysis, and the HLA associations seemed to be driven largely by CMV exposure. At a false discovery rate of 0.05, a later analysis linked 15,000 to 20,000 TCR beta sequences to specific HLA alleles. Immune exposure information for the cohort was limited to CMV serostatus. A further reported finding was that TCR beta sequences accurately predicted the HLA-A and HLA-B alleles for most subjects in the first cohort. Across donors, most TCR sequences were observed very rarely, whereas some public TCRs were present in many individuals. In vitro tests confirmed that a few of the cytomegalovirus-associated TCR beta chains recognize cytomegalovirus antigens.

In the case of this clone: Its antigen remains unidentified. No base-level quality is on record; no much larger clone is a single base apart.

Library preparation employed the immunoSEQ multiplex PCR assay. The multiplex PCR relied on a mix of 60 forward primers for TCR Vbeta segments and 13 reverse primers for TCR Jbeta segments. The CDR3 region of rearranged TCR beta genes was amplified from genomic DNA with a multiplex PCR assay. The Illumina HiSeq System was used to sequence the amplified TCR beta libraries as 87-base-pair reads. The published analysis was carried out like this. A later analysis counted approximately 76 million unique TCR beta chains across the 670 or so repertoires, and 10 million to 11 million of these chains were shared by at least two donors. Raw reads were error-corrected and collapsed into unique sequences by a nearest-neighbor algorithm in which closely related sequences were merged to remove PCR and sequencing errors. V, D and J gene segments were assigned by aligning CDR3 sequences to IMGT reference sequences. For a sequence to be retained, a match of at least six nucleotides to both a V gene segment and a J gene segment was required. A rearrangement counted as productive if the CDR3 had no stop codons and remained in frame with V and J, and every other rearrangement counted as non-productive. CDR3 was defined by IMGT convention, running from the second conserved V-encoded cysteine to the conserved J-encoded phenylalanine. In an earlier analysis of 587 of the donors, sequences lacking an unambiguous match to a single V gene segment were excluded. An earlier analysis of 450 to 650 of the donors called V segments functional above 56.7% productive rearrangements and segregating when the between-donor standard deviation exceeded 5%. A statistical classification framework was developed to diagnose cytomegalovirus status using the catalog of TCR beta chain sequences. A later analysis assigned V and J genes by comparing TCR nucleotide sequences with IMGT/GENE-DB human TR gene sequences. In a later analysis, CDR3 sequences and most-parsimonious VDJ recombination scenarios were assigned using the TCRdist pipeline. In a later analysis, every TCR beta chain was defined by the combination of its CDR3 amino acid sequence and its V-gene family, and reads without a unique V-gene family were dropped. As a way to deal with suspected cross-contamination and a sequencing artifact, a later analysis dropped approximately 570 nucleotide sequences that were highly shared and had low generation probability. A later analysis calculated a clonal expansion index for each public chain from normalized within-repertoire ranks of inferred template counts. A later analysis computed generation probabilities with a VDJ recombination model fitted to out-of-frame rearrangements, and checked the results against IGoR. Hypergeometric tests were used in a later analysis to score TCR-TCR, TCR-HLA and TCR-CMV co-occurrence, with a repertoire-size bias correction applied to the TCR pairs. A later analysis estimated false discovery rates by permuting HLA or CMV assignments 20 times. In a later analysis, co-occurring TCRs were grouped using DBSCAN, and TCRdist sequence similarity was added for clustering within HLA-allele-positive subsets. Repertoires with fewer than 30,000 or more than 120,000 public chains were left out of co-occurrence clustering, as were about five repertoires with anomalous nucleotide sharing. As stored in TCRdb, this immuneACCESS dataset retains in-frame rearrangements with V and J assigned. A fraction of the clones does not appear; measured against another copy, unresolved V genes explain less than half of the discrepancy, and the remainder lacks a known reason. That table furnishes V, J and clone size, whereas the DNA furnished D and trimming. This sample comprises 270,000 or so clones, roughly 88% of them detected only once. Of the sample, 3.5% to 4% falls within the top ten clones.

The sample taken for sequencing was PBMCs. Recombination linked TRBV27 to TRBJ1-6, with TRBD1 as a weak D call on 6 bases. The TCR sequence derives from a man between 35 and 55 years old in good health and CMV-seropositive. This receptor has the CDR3 CASSLSHRVDSPLHF. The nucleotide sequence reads TGTGCCAGCAGTTTATCACACAGGGTAGACTCACCCCTCCACTTT.